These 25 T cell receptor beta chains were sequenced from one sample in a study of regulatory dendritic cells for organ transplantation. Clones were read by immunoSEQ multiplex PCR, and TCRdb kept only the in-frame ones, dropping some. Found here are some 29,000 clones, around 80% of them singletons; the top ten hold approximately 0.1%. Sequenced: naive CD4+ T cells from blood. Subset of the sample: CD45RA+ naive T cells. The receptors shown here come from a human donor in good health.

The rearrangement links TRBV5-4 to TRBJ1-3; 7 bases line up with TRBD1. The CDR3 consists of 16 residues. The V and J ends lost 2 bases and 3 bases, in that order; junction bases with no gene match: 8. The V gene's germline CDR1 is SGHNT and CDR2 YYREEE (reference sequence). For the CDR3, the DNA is TGTGCCAGCAGCTTTGGGACAGACAGACTTGGAAACACCATATATTTT. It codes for CASSFGTDRLGNTIYF.

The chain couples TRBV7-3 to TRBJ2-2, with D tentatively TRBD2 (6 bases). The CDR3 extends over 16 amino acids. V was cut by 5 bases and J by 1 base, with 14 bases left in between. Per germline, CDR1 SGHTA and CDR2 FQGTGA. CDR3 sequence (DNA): TGTGCCAGCAGCCGTCTAATGGGGGGGAACACCGGGGAGCTGTTTTTT. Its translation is CASSRLMGGNTGELFF. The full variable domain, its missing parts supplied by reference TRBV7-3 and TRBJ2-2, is GAGVSQTPSNKVTEKGKYVELRCDPISGHTALYWYRQSLGQGPEFLIYFQGTGAADDSGLPNDRFFAVRPEGSVSTLKIQRTERGDSAVYLCASSRLMGGNTGELFFGEGSRLTVL.

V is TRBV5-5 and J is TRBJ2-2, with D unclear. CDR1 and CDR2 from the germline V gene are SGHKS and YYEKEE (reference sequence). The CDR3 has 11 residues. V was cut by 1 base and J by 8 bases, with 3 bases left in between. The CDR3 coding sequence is TGTGCCAGCAGCTTGTCGGGGGAGCTGTTTTTT. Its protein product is CASSLSGELFF.

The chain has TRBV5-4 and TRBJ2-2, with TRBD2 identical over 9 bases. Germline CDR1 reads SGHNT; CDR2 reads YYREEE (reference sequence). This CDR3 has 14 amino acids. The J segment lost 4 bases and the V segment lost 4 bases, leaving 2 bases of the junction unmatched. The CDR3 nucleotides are TGTGCCAGCAGCATAGCGGGGGCCACCGGGGAGCTGTTTTTT. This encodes CASSIAGATGELFF.

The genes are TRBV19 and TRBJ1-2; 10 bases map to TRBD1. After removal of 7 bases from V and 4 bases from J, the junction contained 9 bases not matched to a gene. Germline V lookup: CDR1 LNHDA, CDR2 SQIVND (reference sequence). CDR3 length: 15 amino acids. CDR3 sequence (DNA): TGTGCCAGTACGGACAGGGGGGCGGGAGGCTATGGCTACACCTTC. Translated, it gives CASTDRGAGGYGYTF.

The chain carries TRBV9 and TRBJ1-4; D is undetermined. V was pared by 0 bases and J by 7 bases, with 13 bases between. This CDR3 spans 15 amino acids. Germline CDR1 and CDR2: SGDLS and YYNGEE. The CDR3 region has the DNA TGTGCCAGCAGCGTAGCAGCAGGCGAACTTGAAAAACTGTTTTTT. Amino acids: CASSVAAGELEKLFF.

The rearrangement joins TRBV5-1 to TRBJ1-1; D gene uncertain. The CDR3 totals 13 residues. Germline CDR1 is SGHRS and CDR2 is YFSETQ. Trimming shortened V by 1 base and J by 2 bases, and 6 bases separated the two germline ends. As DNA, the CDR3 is TGCGCCAGCAGCTTGTATTCTAACACTGAAGCTTTCTTT. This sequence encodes CASSLYSNTEAFF.

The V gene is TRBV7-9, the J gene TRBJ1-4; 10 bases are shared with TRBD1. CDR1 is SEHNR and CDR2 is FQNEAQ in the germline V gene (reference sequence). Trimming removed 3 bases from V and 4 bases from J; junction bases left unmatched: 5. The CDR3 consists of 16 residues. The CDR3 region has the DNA TGTGCCAGCAGCTTCCGGGACAGGGGTTATAATGAAAAACTGTTTTTT. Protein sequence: CASSFRDRGYNEKLFF.

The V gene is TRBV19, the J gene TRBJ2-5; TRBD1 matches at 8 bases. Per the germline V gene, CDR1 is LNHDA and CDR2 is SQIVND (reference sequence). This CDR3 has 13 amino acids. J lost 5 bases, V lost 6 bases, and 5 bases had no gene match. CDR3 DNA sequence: TGTGCCAGTAGGACCCGGGACAGGGAGACCCAGTACTTC. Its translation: CASRTRDRETQYF.

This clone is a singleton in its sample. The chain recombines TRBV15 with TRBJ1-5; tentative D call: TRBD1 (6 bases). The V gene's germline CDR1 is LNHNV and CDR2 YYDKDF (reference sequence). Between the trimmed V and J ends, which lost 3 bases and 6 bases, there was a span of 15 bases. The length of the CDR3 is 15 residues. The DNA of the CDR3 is TGTGCCACCAGCAGGTACGGGGGGGCAGGTCAGCCCCAGCATTTT. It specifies CATSRYGGAGQPQHF.

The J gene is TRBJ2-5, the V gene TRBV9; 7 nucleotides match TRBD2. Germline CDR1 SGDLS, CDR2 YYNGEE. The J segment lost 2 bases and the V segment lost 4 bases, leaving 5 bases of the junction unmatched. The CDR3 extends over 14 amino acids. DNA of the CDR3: TGTGCCAGCAGCCCCCGACTAGCACAAGAGACCCAGTACTTC. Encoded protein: CASSPRLAQETQYF.

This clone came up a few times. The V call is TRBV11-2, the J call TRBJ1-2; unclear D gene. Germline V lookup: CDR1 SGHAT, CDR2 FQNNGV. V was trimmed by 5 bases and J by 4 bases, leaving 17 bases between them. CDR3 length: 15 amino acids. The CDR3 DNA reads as TGTGCCAGCAGCGATAGTGTAGGACTTGGCTATGGCTACACCTTC. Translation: CASSDSVGLGYGYTF.

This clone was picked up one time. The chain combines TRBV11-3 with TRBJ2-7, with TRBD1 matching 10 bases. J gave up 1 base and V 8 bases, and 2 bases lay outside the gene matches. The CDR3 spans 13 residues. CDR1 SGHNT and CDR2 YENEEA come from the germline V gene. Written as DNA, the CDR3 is TGTGCCAGCTCGGGACAGGGGTCCTACGAGCAGTACTTC. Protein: CASSGQGSYEQYF.

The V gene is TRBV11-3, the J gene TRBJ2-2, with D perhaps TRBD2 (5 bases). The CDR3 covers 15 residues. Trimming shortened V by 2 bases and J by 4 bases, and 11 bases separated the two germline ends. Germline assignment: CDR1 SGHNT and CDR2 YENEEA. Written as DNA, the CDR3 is TGTGCCAGCAGCTTAAGCACTCGGGGCACCGGGGAGCTGTTTTTT. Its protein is CASSLSTRGTGELFF. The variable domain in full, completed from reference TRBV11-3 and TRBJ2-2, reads EAGVVQSPRYKIIEKKQPVAFWCNPISGHNTLYWYLQNLGQGPELLIRYENEEAVDDSQLPKDRFSAERLKGVDSTLKIQPAELGDSAVYLCASSLSTRGTGELFFGEGSRLTVL.

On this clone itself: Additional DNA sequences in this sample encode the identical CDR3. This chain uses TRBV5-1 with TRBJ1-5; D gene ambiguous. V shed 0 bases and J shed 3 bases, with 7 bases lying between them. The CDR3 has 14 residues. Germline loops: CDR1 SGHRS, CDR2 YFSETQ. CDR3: CASSLGQFNQPQHF. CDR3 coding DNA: TGCGCCAGCAGCTTGGGGCAGTTCAATCAGCCCCAGCATTTT.

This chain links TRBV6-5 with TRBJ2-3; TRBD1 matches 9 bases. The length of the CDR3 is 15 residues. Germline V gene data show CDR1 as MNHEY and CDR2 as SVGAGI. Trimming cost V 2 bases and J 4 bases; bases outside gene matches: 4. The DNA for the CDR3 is TGTGCCAGCAGTTACCGGGACAGGGTAGCAGATACGCAGTATTTT. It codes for CASSYRDRVADTQYF.

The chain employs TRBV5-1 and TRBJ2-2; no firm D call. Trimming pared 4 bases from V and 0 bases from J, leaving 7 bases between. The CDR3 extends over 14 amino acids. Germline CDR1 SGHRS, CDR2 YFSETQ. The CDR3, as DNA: TGCGCCAGCAGCCCCCAATCGAACACCGGGGAGCTGTTTTTT. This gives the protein CASSPQSNTGELFF.

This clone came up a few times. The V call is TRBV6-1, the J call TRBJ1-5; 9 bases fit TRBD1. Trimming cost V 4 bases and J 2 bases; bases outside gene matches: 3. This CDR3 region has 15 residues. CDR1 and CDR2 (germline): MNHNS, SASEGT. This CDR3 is CASSVRDRGNQPQHF. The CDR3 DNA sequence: TGTGCCAGCAGTGTCCGGGACAGGGGCAATCAGCCCCAGCATTTT.

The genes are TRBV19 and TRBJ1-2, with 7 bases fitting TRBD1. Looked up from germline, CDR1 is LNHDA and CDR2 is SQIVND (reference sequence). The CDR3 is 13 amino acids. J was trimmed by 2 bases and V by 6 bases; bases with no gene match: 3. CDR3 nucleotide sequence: TGTGCCAGTAGCCAACAGGGGAACTATGGCTACACCTTC. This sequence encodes CASSQQGNYGYTF.

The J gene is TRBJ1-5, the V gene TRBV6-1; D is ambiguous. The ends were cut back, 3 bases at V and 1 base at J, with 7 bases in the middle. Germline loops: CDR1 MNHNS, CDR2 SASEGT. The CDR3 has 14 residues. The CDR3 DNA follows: TGTGCCAGCAGTGAGCCCCAGAGCAATCAGCCCCAGCATTTT. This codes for CASSEPQSNQPQHF.

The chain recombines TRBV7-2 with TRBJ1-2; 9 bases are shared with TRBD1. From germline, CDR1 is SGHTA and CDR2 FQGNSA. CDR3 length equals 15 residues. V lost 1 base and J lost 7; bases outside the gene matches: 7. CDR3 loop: CASSLDRDRAGGYTF. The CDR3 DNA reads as TGTGCCAGCAGCTTAGACCGGGACAGGGCGGGTGGCTACACCTTC.

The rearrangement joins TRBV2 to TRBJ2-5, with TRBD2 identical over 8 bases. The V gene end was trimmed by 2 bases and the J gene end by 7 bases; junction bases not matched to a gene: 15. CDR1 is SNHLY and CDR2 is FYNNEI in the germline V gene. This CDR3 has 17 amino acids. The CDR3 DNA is TGTGCCAGCAGTGAACTCCCGGGGGAGCCCGGGGGGGGGACCCAGTACTTC. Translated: CASSELPGEPGGGTQYF. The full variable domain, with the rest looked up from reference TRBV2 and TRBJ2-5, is EPEVTQTPSHQVTQMGQEVILRCVPISNHLYFYWYRQILGQKVEFLVSFYNNEISEKSEIFDDQFSVERPDGSNFTLKIRSTKLEDSAMYFCASSELPGEPGGGTQYFGPGTRLLVL.

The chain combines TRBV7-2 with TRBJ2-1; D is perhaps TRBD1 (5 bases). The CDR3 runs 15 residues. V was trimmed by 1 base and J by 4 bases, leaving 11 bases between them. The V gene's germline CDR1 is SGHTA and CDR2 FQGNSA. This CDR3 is CASSLVWGVYNEQFF. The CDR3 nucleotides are TGTGCCAGCAGCTTAGTATGGGGCGTTTACAATGAGCAGTTCTTC.

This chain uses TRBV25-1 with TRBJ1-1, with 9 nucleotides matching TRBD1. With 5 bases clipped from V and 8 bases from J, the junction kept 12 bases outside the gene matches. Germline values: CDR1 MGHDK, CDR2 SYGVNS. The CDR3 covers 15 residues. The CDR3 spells CASSPGGTGGFEAFF. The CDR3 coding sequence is TGTGCCAGCAGTCCAGGCGGTACAGGGGGCTTCGAAGCTTTCTTT.

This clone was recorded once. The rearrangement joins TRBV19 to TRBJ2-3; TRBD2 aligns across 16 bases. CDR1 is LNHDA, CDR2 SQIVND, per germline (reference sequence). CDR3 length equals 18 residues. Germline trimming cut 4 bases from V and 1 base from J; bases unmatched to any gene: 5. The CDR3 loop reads CASSTGTSGGAGTDTQYF. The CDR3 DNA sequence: TGTGCCAGTAGTACAGGGACTAGCGGGGGGGCCGGCACAGATACGCAGTATTTT.